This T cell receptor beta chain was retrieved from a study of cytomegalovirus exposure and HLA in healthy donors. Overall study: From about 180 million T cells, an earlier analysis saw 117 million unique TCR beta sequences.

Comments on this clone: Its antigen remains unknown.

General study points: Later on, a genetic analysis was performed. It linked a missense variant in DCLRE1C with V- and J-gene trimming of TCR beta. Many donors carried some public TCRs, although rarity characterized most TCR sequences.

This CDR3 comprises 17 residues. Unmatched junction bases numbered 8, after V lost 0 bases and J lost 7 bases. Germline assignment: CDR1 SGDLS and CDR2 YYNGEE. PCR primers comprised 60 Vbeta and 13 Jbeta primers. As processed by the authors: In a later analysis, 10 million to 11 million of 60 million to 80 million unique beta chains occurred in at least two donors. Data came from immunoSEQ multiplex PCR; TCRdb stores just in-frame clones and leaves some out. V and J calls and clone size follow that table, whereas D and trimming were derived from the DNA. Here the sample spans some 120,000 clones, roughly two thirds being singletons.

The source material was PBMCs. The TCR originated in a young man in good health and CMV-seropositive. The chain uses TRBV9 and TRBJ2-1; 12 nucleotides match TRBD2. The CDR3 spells CASSVGTTSGRTNEQFF. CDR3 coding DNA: TGTGCCAGCAGCGTAGGGACGACTAGCGGGAGAACGAATGAGCAGTTCTTC. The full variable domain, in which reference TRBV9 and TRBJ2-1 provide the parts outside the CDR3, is DSGVTQTPKHLITATGQRVTLRCSPRSGDLSVYWYQQSLDQGLQFLIQYYNGEERAKGNILERFSAQQFPDLHSELNLSSLELGDSALYFCASSVGTTSGRTNEQFFGPGTRLTVL.